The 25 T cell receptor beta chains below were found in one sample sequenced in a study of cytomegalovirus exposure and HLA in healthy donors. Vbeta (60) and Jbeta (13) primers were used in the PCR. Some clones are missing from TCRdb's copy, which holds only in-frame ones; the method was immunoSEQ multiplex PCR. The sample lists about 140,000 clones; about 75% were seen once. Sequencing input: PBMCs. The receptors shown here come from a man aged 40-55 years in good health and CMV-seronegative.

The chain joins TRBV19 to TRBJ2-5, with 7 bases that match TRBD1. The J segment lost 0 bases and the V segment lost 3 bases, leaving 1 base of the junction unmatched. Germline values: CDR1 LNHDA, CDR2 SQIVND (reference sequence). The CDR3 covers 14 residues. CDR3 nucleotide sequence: TGTGCCAGTAGTATTCAGGGGGACCAAGAGACCCAGTACTTC. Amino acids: CASSIQGDQETQYF. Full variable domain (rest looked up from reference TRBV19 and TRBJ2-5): DGGITQSPKYLFRKEGQNVTLSCEQNLNHDAMYWYRQDPGQGLRLIYYSQIVNDFQKGDIAEGYSVSREKKESFPLTVTSAQKNPTAFYLCASSIQGDQETQYFGPGTRLLVL.

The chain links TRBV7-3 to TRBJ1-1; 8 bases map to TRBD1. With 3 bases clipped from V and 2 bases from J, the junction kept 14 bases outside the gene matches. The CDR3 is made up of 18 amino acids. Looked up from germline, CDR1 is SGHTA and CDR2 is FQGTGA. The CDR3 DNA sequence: TGTGCCAGCAGCTTTGGAGGACAGGGCATTTTATACAACACTGAAGCTTTCTTT. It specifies CASSFGGQGILYNTEAFF. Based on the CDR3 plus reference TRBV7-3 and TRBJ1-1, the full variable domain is GAGVSQTPSNKVTEKGKYVELRCDPISGHTALYWYRQSLGQGPEFLIYFQGTGAADDSGLPNDRFFAVRPEGSVSTLKIQRTERGDSAVYLCASSFGGQGILYNTEAFFGQGTRLTVV.

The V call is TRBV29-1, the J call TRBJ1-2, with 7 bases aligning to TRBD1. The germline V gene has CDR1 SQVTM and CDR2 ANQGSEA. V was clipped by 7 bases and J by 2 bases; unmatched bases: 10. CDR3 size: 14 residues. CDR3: CSERQGLRNYGYTF. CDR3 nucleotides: TGCAGCGAACGACAGGGCTTGAGGAACTATGGCTACACCTTC.

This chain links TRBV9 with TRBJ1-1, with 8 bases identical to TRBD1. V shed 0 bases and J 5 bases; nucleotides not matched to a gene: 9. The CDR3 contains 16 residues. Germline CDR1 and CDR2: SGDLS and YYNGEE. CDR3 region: CASSVASTGVQTEAFF. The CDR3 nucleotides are TGTGCCAGCAGCGTAGCGTCGACAGGGGTTCAGACTGAAGCTTTCTTT.

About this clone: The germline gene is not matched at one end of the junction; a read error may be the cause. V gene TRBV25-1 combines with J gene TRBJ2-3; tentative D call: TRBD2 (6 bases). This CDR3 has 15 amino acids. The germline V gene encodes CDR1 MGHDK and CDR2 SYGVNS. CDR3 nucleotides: TGTGCCGGCAGCGTCGGGACGGGGGAGACAGATACGCAGTATTTT. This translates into CAGSVGTGETDTQYF.

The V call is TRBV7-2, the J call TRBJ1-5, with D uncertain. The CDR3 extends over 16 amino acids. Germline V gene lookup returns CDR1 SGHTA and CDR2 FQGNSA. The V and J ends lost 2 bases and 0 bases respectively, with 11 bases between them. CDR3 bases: TGTGCCAGCAGCTTATCGGGTGTCTTTAGCAATCAGCCCCAGCATTTT. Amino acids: CASSLSGVFSNQPQHF.

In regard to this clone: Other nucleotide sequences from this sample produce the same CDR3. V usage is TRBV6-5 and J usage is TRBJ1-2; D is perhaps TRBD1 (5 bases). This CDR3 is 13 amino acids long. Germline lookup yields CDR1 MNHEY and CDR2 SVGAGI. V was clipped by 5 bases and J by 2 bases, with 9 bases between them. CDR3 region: CASSPGGNYGYTF. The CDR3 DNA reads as TGTGCCAGCAGTCCGGGGGGGAACTATGGCTACACCTTC.

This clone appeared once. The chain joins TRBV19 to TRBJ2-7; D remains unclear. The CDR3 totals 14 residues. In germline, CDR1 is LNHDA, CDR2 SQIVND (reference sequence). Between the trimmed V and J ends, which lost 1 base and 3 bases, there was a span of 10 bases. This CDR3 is CASSIGAGYYEQYF. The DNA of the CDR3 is TGTGCCAGTAGTATAGGGGCAGGATACTACGAGCAGTACTTC.

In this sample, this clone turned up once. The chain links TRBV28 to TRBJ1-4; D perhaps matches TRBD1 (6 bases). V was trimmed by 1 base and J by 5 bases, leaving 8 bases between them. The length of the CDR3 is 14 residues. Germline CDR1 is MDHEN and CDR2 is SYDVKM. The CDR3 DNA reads TGTGCCAGCAGTTTATCAGGGGACAATGAAAAACTGTTTTTT. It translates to CASSLSGDNEKLFF.

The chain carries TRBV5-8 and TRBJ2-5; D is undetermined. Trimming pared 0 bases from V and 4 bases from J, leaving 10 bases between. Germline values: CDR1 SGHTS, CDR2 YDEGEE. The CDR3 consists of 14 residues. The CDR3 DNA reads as TGTGCCAGCAGCTTGGCTATCCCCCCAGAGACCCAGTACTTC. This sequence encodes CASSLAIPPETQYF.

The CDR3: CASSLDGSRTGYYEQYF. The CDR3 nucleotides read TGTGCCAGCAGCTTGGACGGGTCGAGGACAGGCTACTACGAGCAGTACTTC. The rearrangement joins TRBV5-5 to TRBJ2-7; TRBD1 aligns across 7 bases. The J segment lost 3 bases and the V segment lost 0 bases, leaving 12 bases of the junction unmatched. CDR1 and CDR2 (germline): SGHKS, YYEKEE (reference sequence). This CDR3 has 17 residues.

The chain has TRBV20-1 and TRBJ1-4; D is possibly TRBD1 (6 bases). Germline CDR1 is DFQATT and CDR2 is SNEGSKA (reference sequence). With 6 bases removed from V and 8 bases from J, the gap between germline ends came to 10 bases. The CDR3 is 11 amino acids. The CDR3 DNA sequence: TGCAGTGCCTTCGACAGGGAAAAACTGTTTTTT. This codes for CSAFDREKLFF.

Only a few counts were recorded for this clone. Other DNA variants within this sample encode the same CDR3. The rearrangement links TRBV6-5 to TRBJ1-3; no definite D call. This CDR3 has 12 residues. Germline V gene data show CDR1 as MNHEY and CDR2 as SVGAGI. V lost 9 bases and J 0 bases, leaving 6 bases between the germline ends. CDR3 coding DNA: TGTGCCAGTGGGAGCTCTGGAAACACCATATATTTT. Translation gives CASGSSGNTIYF.

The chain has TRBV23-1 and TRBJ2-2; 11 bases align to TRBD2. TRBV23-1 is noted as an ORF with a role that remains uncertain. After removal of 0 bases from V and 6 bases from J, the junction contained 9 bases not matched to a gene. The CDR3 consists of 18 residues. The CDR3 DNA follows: TGCGCCAGCAGTCAATCAGGACTAGCGGGTCCGTTGGCCGGGGAGCTGTTTTTT. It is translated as CASSQSGLAGPLAGELFF.

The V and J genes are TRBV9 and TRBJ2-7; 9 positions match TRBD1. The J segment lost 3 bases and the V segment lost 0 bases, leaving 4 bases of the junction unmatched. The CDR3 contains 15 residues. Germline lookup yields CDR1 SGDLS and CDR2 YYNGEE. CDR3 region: CASSVAGTGYYEQYF. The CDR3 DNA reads TGTGCCAGCAGCGTAGCTGGGACAGGGTACTACGAGCAGTACTTC.

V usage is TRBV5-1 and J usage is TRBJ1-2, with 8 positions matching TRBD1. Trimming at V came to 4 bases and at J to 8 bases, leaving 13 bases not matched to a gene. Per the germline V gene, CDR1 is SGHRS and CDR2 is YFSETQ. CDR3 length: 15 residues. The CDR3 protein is CASSLTGTGGLGYTF. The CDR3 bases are TGCGCCAGCAGCCTCACCGGGACAGGAGGCTTGGGCTACACCTTC.

CDR3 sequence: CASSYTDGEAFF. Written as DNA, the CDR3 is TGCGCCAGCAGCTATACAGACGGTGAAGCTTTCTTT. The chain combines TRBV5-1 with TRBJ1-1; no firm D call. Germline CDR1 SGHRS, CDR2 YFSETQ. This CDR3 spans 12 amino acids. V dropped 3 bases and J dropped 7 bases, with 10 bases sitting between them.

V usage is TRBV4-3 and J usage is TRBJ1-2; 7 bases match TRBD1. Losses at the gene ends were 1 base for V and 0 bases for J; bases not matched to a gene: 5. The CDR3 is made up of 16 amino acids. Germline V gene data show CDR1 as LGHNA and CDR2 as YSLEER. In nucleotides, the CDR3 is TGCGCCAGCAGCCAAGGCGGGGGGACAGCTAACTATGGCTACACCTTC. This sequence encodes CASSQGGGTANYGYTF.

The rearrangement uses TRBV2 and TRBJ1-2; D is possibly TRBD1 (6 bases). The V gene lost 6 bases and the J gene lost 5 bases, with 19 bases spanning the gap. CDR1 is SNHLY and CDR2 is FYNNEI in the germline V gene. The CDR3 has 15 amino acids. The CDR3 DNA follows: TGTGCCAGCAGAGGCACCGACAGGAGTCTATATGGCTACACCTTC. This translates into CASRGTDRSLYGYTF.

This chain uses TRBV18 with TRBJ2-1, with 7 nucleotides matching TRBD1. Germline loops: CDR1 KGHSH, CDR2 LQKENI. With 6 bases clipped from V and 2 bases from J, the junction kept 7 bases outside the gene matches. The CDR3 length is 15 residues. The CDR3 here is CASSRTGDAYNEQFF. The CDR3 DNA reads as TGTGCCAGCTCCCGCACAGGGGACGCCTACAATGAGCAGTTCTTC.

The CDR3 sequence: CASSLGGSTDTQYF. The CDR3, as DNA: TGCGCCAGCAGCCTCGGGGGGAGCACAGATACGCAGTATTTT. The chain is built from TRBV5-1 and TRBJ2-3; TRBD2 aligns across 7 bases. V dropped 4 bases and J dropped 0; count of bases not matched to a gene: 2. CDR3 length: 14 residues. CDR1 and CDR2 (germline): SGHRS, YFSETQ.

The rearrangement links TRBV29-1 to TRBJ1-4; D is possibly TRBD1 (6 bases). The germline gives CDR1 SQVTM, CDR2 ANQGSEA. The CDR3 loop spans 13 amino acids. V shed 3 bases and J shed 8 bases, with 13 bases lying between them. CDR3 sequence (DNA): TGCAGCGTTGATCAGGGGAACTACGAAAAACTGTTTTTT. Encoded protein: CSVDQGNYEKLFF.

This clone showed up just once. CDR3 loop: CASSNPTGELRAFF. The CDR3 DNA reads as TGTGCCAGCAGCAACCCGACAGGGGAGTTGCGAGCTTTCTTT. The chain carries TRBV5-4 and TRBJ1-1; 8 nucleotides align to TRBD1. CDR1 is SGHNT and CDR2 is YYREEE in the germline V gene (reference sequence). The CDR3 is made up of 14 amino acids. Trimming at V came to 4 bases and at J to 10 bases, leaving 12 bases not matched to a gene.

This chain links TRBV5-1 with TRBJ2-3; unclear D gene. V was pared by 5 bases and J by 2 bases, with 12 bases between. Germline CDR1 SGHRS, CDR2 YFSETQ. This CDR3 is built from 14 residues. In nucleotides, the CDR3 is TGCGCCAGCAGGGTAGCAGCTTTCACAGATACGCAGTATTTT. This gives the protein CASRVAAFTDTQYF.

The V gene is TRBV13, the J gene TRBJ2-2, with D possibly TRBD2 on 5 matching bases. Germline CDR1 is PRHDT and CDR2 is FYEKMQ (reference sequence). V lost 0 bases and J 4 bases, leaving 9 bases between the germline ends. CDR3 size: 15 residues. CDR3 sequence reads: CASSLGPGSTGELFF. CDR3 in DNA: TGTGCCAGCAGCTTAGGTCCGGGATCCACCGGGGAGCTGTTTTTT.